Sequencing of this T cell receptor (beta chain) was carried out in a study of T cell responses to AZD1222 COVID-19 vaccine. TCRdb keeps only in-frame clones here, not all; method: immunoSEQ multiplex PCR. This table has some 130,000 clones, 70% to 90% appearing once. Study-wide points: Baseline seropositivity occurred in only a handful of AZD1222 recipients. Reports say nearly half of spike-specific TCRs go after unmutated variant regions. Researchers took repertoire samples only after the peak T cell response had come. Two AZD1222 doses significantly raised spike-specific TCR breadth and depth over controls.

The V gene lost 3 bases and the J gene lost 0 bases, with 12 bases spanning the gap. The CDR3 extends over 16 amino acids. Germline CDR1 is SGHRS and CDR2 is YFSETQ. Concerning this clone: The antigen remains unidentified.

The sequence came from an adult in good health. Here the sequenced sample was peripheral blood, taken on day 0 of AZD1222 vaccination. The chain has TRBV5-1 and TRBJ1-4; D possibly corresponds to TRBD1 (6 bases). In nucleotides, the CDR3 is TGCGCCAGCAGCTGGGGGCAGACAGCAACTAATGAAAAACTGTTTTTT. Translation gives CASSWGQTATNEKLFF. Combining the CDR3 with reference TRBV5-1 and TRBJ1-4 gives the whole variable domain KAGVTQTPRYLIKTRGQQVTLSCSPISGHRSVSWYQQTPGQGLQFLFEYFSETQRNKGNFPGRFSGRQFSNSRSEMNVSTLELGDSALYLCASSWGQTATNEKLFFGSGTQLSVL.